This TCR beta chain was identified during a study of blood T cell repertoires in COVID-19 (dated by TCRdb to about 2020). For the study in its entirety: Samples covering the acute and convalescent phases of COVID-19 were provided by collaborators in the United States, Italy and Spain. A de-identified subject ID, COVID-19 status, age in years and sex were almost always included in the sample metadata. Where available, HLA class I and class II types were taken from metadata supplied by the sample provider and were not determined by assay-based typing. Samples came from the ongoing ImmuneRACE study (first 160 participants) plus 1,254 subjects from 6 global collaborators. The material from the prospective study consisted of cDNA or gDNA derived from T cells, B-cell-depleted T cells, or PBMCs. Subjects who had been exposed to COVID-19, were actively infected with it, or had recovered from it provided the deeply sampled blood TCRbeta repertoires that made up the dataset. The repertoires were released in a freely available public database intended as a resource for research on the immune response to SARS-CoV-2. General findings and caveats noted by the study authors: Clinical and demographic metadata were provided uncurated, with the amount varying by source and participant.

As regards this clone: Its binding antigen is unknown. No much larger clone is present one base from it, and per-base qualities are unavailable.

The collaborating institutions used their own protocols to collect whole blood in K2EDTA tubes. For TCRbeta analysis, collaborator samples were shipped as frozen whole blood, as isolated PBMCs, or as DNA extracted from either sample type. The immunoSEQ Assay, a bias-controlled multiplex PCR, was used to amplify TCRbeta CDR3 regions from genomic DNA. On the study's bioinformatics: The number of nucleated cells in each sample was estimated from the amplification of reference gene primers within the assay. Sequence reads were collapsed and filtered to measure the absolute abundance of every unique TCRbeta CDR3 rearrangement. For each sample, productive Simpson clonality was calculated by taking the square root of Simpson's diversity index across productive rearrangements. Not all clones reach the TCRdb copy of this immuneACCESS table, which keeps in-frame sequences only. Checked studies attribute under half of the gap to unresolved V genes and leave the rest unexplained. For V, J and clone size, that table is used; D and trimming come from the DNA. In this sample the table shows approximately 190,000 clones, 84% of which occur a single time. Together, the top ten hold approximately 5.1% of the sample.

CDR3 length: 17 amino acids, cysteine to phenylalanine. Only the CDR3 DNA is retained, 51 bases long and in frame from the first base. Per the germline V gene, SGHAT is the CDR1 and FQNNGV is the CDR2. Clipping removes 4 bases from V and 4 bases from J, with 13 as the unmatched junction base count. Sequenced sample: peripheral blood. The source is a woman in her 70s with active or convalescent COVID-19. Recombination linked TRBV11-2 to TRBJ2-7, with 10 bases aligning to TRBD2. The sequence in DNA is TGTGCCAGCAGCTCCCGGGGGGCTAGCGGGAGTTTGTACGAGCAGTACTTC. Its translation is CASSSRGASGSLYEQYF.